Sequencing of this T cell receptor beta chain was carried out in a study of cytomegalovirus exposure and HLA in healthy donors. This CDR3 region has 13 residues. CDR1 is SEHNR, CDR2 FQNEAQ, per germline (reference sequence). V lost 6 bases to trimming and J lost 3 bases; unmatched junction nucleotides: 1. This clone was counted between two and nine times. Its antigen is currently unknown. A far larger clone is a single base away, which makes a read error likely. Study findings and constraints: A later analysis reportedly found that, within productive TCRs, an Asian-associated ancestry cluster had fewer N-insertions than the mean observed across the roughly 730 donors.

13 Jbeta primers and 60 Vbeta primers were used for the PCR. Using immunoSEQ multiplex PCR, the repertoire was profiled, and TCRdb retains in-frame clones only, with some absent. The sample has about 150,000 clones, about 10% seen once. This rearrangement joins TRBV7-9 to TRBJ2-2; 7 nucleotides match TRBD2. This sequence was found in a man aged 50 to 60 in good health and CMV-seronegative. Sequencing input: PBMCs. DNA of the CDR3: TGTGCCAGCAGGGGGAGGGACACCGGGGAGCTGTTTTTT. Amino acids: CASRGRDTGELFF.